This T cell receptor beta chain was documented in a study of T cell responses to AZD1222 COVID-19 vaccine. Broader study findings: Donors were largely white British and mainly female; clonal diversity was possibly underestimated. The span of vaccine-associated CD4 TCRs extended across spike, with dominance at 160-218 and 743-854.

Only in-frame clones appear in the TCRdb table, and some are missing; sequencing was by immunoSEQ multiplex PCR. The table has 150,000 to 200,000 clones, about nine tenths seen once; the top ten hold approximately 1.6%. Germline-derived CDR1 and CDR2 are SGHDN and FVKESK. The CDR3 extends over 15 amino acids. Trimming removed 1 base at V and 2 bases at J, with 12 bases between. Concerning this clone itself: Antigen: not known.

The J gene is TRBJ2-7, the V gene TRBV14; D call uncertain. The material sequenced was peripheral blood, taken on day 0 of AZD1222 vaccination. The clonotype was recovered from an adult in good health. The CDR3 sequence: CASSQVASRAYEQYF. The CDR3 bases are TGTGCCAGCAGCCAAGTTGCCAGCCGTGCCTACGAGCAGTACTTC. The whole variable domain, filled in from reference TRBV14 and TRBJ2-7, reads EAGVTQFPSHSVIEKGQTVTLRCDPISGHDNLYWYRRVMGKEIKFLLHFVKESKQDESGMPNNRFLAERTGGTYSTLKVQPAELEDSGVYFCASSQVASRAYEQYFGPGTRLTVT.